This record concerns one T cell receptor beta chain sequence. Its antigen is unknown. The data stem from a study of cytomegalovirus exposure and HLA in healthy donors. Broader study findings: Most of the TCR beta V segments (in an earlier analysis) were productive either about 87% or about 30% of the time. It was 150 to 200 TCR beta chains that were listed as cytomegalovirus-associated. Later examination showed HLA-associated TCR beta chains had greater clonal expansion than equally common others.

The PCR was carried out with 60 Vbeta primers and 13 Jbeta primers. Sequenced by immunoSEQ multiplex PCR; TCRdb stores in-frame clones only, minus some. The repertoire includes a few hundred thousand clones, approximately 80% of them detected once, and 1.2% to 1.5% sits in the top ten. This CDR3 is 12 amino acids long. The V end lost 3 bases, the J end lost 0 bases, and 4 bases lay between the germline ends. The germline V gene has CDR1 SGHDT and CDR2 YYEEEE. The TCR was taken from a girl aged 10 to 17 in good health and CMV-seronegative. The source material was PBMCs. The rearrangement uses TRBV5-6 and TRBJ2-7; D remains ambiguous. The chain's CDR3 is CASSSSSYEQYF. The DNA of the CDR3 is TGTGCCAGCAGCTCCTCCTCCTACGAGCAGTACTTC. Combining the CDR3 with reference TRBV5-6 and TRBJ2-7 gives the whole variable domain DAGVTQSPTHLIKTRGQQVTLRCSPKSGHDTVSWYQQALGQGPQFIFQYYEEEERQRGNFPDRFSGHQFPNYSSELNVNALLLGDSALYLCASSSSSYEQYFGPGTRLTVT.